These 32 T cell receptor beta chains originate from one sample sequenced in a study of blood T cell repertoires in COVID-19. Libraries were prepared by immunoSEQ multiplex PCR; TCRdb keeps only in-frame clonotypes and omits some of them. The table includes under 300,000 clones, approximately 90% detected once. Sample: PBMCs or T cells enriched from blood (not recorded which). The receptors originated from a man aged 35 to 55 who had recovered from COVID-19.

The chain carries TRBV28 and TRBJ2-3; 8 bases match TRBD2. V was clipped by 7 bases and J by 0 bases; unmatched bases: 3. Germline loops: CDR1 MDHEN, CDR2 SYDVKM. The CDR3 has 14 residues. CDR3 residues: CASTGLESTDTQYF. For the CDR3, the DNA is TGTGCCAGCACGGGACTAGAAAGCACAGATACGCAGTATTTT.

The chain has TRBV12-1 and TRBJ2-7; TRBD1, the D gene given by the table, was not confirmed from the DNA. TRBV12-1 is a pseudogene. This CDR3 is built from 14 residues. The CDR3 reads CATGDSLVSYEQYF. The CDR3, as DNA: TGTGCCACCGGGGACAGCTTGGTCTCCTACGAGCAGTACTTC.

The V call is TRBV6-6, the J call TRBJ1-1, with D maybe TRBD1 (5 bases). This CDR3 is built from 14 residues. Germline-derived CDR1 and CDR2 are MNHNY and SVGAGI (reference sequence). Trimming stripped 6 bases from V and 3 bases from J, with 14 bases between. This CDR3 reads CASRYTREYTEAFF. DNA of the CDR3: TGTGCCAGCAGGTACACCAGGGAATACACTGAAGCTTTCTTT.

This clone has only a few counts. The final CDR3 position lacks the conserved phenylalanine or tryptophan, pointing to a likely read error. It is unclear where the CDR3 begins or ends on the DNA, so no DNA is shown, and the CDR3 is as TCRdb lists it. The V call is TRBV27, the J call TRBJ2-7; the DNA was not compared with TRBD1, the D call given in the table. The germline V gene has CDR1 MNHEY and CDR2 SMNVEV (reference sequence). The CDR3 is 13 residues long, ends included. CDR3 region: CASSRSYSSVQGT.

The genes are TRBV7-8 and TRBJ2-1; 9 bases align to TRBD2. The junction had 6 bases not matched to a gene; V was cut back by 4 bases and J by 5 bases. CDR1 SGHVS and CDR2 FQNEAQ come from the germline V gene. The CDR3 has 15 residues. The CDR3, as DNA: TGTGCCAGCAGCTCAGGTCGCGGGAGGGACAATGAGCAGTTCTTC. Amino acids: CASSSGRGRDNEQFF. Full variable domain (remainder filled in from reference TRBV7-8 and TRBJ2-1): GAGVSQSPRYKVAKRGQDVALRCDPISGHVSLFWYQQALGQGPEFLTYFQNEAQLDKSGLPSDRFFAERPEGSVSTLKIQRTQQEDSAVYLCASSSGRGRDNEQFFGPGTRLTVL.

This clone has a handful of counts. The CDR3 sequence: CASSIGRGEGSYTF. In DNA form, the CDR3 reads TGTGCCAGCAGCATCGGACGGGGGGAGGGAAGCTACACCTTC. The chain has TRBV7-2 and TRBJ1-2; the D gene is possibly TRBD1 (5 bases). Germline V gene sequence: CDR1 SGHTA, CDR2 FQGNSA. The CDR3 runs 14 residues. Between the trimmed V and J ends, which lost 5 bases and 9 bases, there was a span of 19 bases.

This clone was picked up one time. J is TRBJ1-2 and V is TRBV7-9; the D gene is possibly TRBD1 (5 bases). The CDR3 covers 16 residues. V shed 5 bases and J shed 2 bases, with 18 bases lying between them. The germline V gene encodes CDR1 SEHNR and CDR2 FQNEAQ (reference sequence). The CDR3 sequence: CASSPNRFSPNYGYTF. In DNA, the CDR3 is TGTGCCAGCAGCCCGAACAGGTTTAGCCCCAACTATGGCTACACCTTC.

V usage is TRBV6-5 and J usage is TRBJ1-4; 10 nucleotides agree with TRBD1. The CDR3 extends over 14 amino acids. Looked up from germline, CDR1 is MNHEY and CDR2 is SVGAGI. V was pared by 4 bases and J by 7 bases, with 3 bases of the junction left unmatched. Here the CDR3 DNA reads TGTGCCAGCAGTTTGGACAGGGGGGGTGAAAAACTGTTTTTT. Protein product: CASSLDRGGEKLFF.

The chain couples TRBV19 to TRBJ1-4; weak D call: TRBD1 (6 bases). V lost 5 bases, J lost 1 base, and 8 bases lay in between. Germline values: CDR1 LNHDA, CDR2 SQIVND (reference sequence). CDR3 length equals 14 residues. The CDR3 loop is CASSPTGTNEKLFF. For the CDR3, the DNA is TGTGCCAGTAGTCCGACAGGAACTAATGAAAAACTGTTTTTT.

The chain joins TRBV18 to TRBJ1-2; a possible D gene is TRBD1 (6 bases). V lost 3 bases and J lost 1, with 18 bases in between. Per the germline V gene, CDR1 is KGHSH and CDR2 is LQKENI. This CDR3 has 17 amino acids. CDR3 amino acids: CASSPLAGAGDNYGYTF. In DNA form, the CDR3 reads TGTGCCAGCTCACCCCTTGCGGGGGCAGGGGATAACTATGGCTACACCTTC.

The V call is TRBV18, the J call TRBJ2-3; possible D gene TRBD1, 5 bases. Germline V gene sequence: CDR1 KGHSH, CDR2 LQKENI. V gave up 6 bases and J gave up 0 bases, with 10 bases separating them. This CDR3 contains 14 residues. Here the CDR3 DNA reads TGTGCCAGCTCTTTCTCAGGGAGCACAGATACGCAGTATTTT. The encoded protein is CASSFSGSTDTQYF. The full variable domain, in which reference TRBV18 and TRBJ2-3 provide the parts outside the CDR3, is NAGVMQNPRHLVRRRGQEARLRCSPMKGHSHVYWYRQLPEEGLKFMVYLQKENIIDESGMPKERFSAEFPKEGPSILRIQQVVRGDSAAYFCASSFSGSTDTQYFGPGTRLTVL.

The V call is TRBV4-1, the J call TRBJ2-2, with 8 bases lining up with TRBD1. With 4 bases clipped from V and 2 bases from J, the junction kept 9 bases outside the gene matches. CDR1 and CDR2 (germline): MGHRA, YSYEKL. The CDR3 is 17 residues long. CDR3 residues: CASSLRDRNFNTGELFF. For the CDR3, the DNA is TGCGCCAGCAGCCTCCGGGACAGGAATTTTAACACCGGGGAGCTGTTTTTT.

The genes are TRBV15 and TRBJ2-5, with 7 positions matching TRBD2. Germline V gene sequence: CDR1 LNHNV, CDR2 YYDKDF (reference sequence). The CDR3 sequence is 13 residues long. Trimming took 8 bases from V and 5 from J; bases not matched to a gene: 8. The CDR3 is CATSWEGVETQYF. The CDR3 DNA sequence: TGTGCCACCTCCTGGGAGGGAGTTGAGACCCAGTACTTC.

The V gene is TRBV28, the J gene TRBJ2-3; 13 nucleotides line up with TRBD2. In germline, CDR1 is MDHEN, CDR2 SYDVKM. The J segment lost 6 bases and the V segment lost 8 bases, leaving 8 bases of the junction unmatched. CDR3 length: 15 residues. The CDR3 nucleotides are TGTGCCAGCGGAGAAACTAGCGGGAGGGTTGATACGCAGTATTTT. Its translation: CASGETSGRVDTQYF.

The chain joins TRBV5-6 to TRBJ1-2; no clear D. V was pared by 3 bases and J by 8 bases, with 17 bases between. CDR1 is SGHDT, CDR2 YYEEEE, per germline. The CDR3 covers 14 residues. This CDR3 is CASSSPERPGGYTF. In DNA, the CDR3 is TGTGCCAGCAGCTCACCGGAACGCCCCGGGGGCTACACCTTC.

This clone has a single count. The J gene is TRBJ1-4, the V gene TRBV7-8; TRBD1 aligns across 7 bases. V shed 5 bases and J 3 bases; nucleotides not matched to a gene: 15. CDR1 is SGHVS and CDR2 is FQNEAQ in the germline V gene. CDR3 length equals 18 residues. The CDR3 DNA is TGTGCCAGCAGCATGGGGACAGTTTTTTCGTATGCTAATGAAAAACTGTTTTTT. It codes for CASSMGTVFSYANEKLFF.

The chain employs TRBV28 and TRBJ1-5; TRBD1 agrees at 9 bases. Germline lookup yields CDR1 MDHEN and CDR2 SYDVKM. The V and J ends lost 6 bases and 6 bases, in that order; junction bases with no gene match: 9. The CDR3 has 15 amino acids. The CDR3 DNA reads as TGTGCCAGCAGACCCAACAGGGGGCTCCTTCAGCCCCAGCATTTT. Protein: CASRPNRGLLQPQHF.

The J gene is TRBJ2-1, the V gene TRBV28, with TRBD1 as a possible D gene (5 bases). V was trimmed by 6 bases and J by 2 bases, leaving 14 bases between them. There are 15 residues in the CDR3. Germline CDR1 is MDHEN and CDR2 is SYDVKM. CDR3 nucleotides: TGTGCCAGCAGCTTGCTCAGGACACCCTACAATGAGCAGTTCTTC. This translates into CASSLLRTPYNEQFF.

The gene calls are TRBV29-1 and TRBJ2-7, with 7 bases lining up with TRBD1. The ends lost 6 bases at V and 2 bases at J; junction bases unmatched: 10. CDR3 size: 14 residues. The germline CDR1 and CDR2 sequences are SQVTM and ANQGSEA. CDR3 amino acids: CSVEDRTPTYEQYF. The CDR3 DNA is TGCAGCGTCGAGGACAGGACCCCGACCTACGAGCAGTACTTC.

The chain has TRBV9 and TRBJ2-1; D may be TRBD1 (5 bases). The germline V gene has CDR1 SGDLS and CDR2 YYNGEE. V lost 3 bases, J lost 4 bases, and 14 bases lay in between. The CDR3 has 15 residues. The CDR3 here is CASSEIGAGYNEQFF. The CDR3, as DNA: TGTGCCAGCAGCGAAATAGGGGCTGGGTACAATGAGCAGTTCTTC.

This clone has a single count. The chain has TRBV20-1 and TRBJ2-3; D ambiguous. This CDR3 has 11 residues. V lost 2 bases, J lost 5 bases, and 5 bases lay in between. Per the germline V gene, CDR1 is DFQATT and CDR2 is SNEGSKA (reference sequence). Written as DNA, the CDR3 is TGCAGTGCTAGATTAGAAGATACGCAGTATTTT. Translating gives CSARLEDTQYF.

This chain links TRBV7-2 with TRBJ2-7; 8 bases match TRBD2. Germline V gene lookup returns CDR1 SGHTA and CDR2 FQGNSA. The CDR3 is made up of 15 amino acids. V trimming: 1 base; J trimming: 2 bases; junction bases outside the gene matches: 4. CDR3 sequence reads: CASSLDGSGAYEQYF. DNA of the CDR3: TGTGCCAGCAGCTTAGATGGTAGCGGGGCCTACGAGCAGTACTTC.

The rearrangement links TRBV7-2 to TRBJ2-7; a possible D gene is TRBD2 (6 bases). Per germline, CDR1 SGHTA and CDR2 FQGNSA. The CDR3 covers 15 residues. Trimming pared 0 bases from V and 4 bases from J, leaving 13 bases between. The CDR3 protein is CASSLAGGPPYEQYF. CDR3 coding DNA: TGTGCCAGCAGCTTAGCGGGAGGCCCCCCATACGAGCAGTACTTC. Based on the CDR3 plus reference TRBV7-2 and TRBJ2-7, the full variable domain is GAGVSQSPSNKVTEKGKDVELRCDPISGHTALYWYRQSLGQGLEFLIYFQGNSAPDKSGLPSDRFSAERTGGSVSTLTIQRTQQEDSAVYLCASSLAGGPPYEQYFGPGTRLTVT.

The V and J genes are TRBV6-5 and TRBJ1-2; 9 nucleotides agree with TRBD1. CDR1 is MNHEY and CDR2 is SVGAGI in the germline V gene. After removal of 10 bases from V and 6 bases from J, the junction contained 12 bases not matched to a gene. CDR3 length: 14 amino acids. The CDR3 reads CATTRGTGLDGYTF. The CDR3 nucleotides read TGTGCCACCACCCGCGGGACAGGGCTCGATGGCTACACCTTC.

The genes are TRBV11-3 and TRBJ2-3; tentatively, D is TRBD1 (5 bases). CDR3 length equals 20 residues. V dropped 1 base and J dropped 0 bases, with 23 bases sitting between them. Germline V gene data show CDR1 as SGHNT and CDR2 as YENEEA. CDR3 region: CASSLAPALLCRASTDTQYF. The CDR3 coding sequence is TGTGCCAGCAGCTTAGCCCCTGCCCTCCTGTGCAGGGCCAGCACAGATACGCAGTATTTT.

This clone was recorded only once. The chain recombines TRBV7-9 with TRBJ2-3; maybe TRBD1 (5 bases). With 5 bases removed from V and 5 bases from J, the gap between germline ends came to 14 bases. The CDR3 contains 14 residues. Per the germline V gene, CDR1 is SEHNR and CDR2 is FQNEAQ (reference sequence). The CDR3 DNA reads as TGTGCCAGCAGCCGTGGCCAGGGCTTAGATACGCAGTATTTT. Translating gives CASSRGQGLDTQYF.

V usage is TRBV5-1 and J usage is TRBJ1-5, with TRBD1 matching 10 bases. The CDR3 has 15 amino acids. Looked up from germline, CDR1 is SGHRS and CDR2 is YFSETQ. The trim removed 4 bases at V and 5 bases at J, leaving 6 bases unmatched. DNA of the CDR3: TGCGCCAGCAGCGTGACCGGGACAGGGGATCAGCCCCAGCATTTT. It is translated as CASSVTGTGDQPQHF.

V and J are TRBV9 and TRBJ2-4; 15 positions agree with TRBD2. In germline, CDR1 is SGDLS, CDR2 YYNGEE. J lost 1 base, V lost 0 bases, and 2 bases had no gene match. The CDR3 has 18 amino acids. The CDR3 sequence is CASSVGTSGRVAKNIQYF. The CDR3, as DNA: TGTGCCAGCAGCGTAGGGACTAGCGGGAGGGTGGCCAAAAACATTCAGTACTTC.

J is TRBJ2-2 and V is TRBV27; 14 nucleotides line up with TRBD2. The CDR3 is 16 amino acids. V shed 3 bases and J 6 bases; nucleotides not matched to a gene: 3. The germline CDR1 and CDR2 sequences are MNHEY and SMNVEV (reference sequence). CDR3 sequence (DNA): TGTGCCAGCAGTTTCAGACTAGCGGGAGGGGCCGGGGAGCTGTTTTTT. Translating gives CASSFRLAGGAGELFF.

This sequence joins TRBV9 and TRBJ2-1, with D tentatively TRBD1 (6 bases). Germline V CDR1 and CDR2: SGDLS, YYNGEE. This CDR3 contains 16 residues. With 3 bases removed from V and 0 bases from J, the gap between germline ends came to 13 bases. CDR3 sequence reads: CASSGPSGVSYNEQFF. Written as DNA, the CDR3 is TGTGCCAGCAGCGGCCCCTCAGGGGTCTCCTACAATGAGCAGTTCTTC.

CDR3 loop: CSASRLAWGQETQYF. In nucleotides, the CDR3 is TGCAGTGCTAGTCGACTAGCGTGGGGACAAGAGACCCAGTACTTC. The chain employs TRBV20-1 and TRBJ2-5; 8 nucleotides align to TRBD2. The trim removed 3 bases at V and 2 bases at J, leaving 8 bases unmatched. The CDR3 extends over 15 amino acids. Germline lookup yields CDR1 DFQATT and CDR2 SNEGSKA (reference sequence).

The chain links TRBV9 to TRBJ1-1, with 9 nucleotides matching TRBD1. The germline CDR1 and CDR2 sequences are SGDLS and YYNGEE. This CDR3 has 16 amino acids. The V gene end was trimmed by 3 bases and the J gene end by 5 bases; junction bases not matched to a gene: 11. CDR3 nucleotides: TGTGCCAGCAGCGATCAAGGACAGGGGACCCCAACTGAAGCTTTCTTT. Translating gives CASSDQGQGTPTEAFF.